These 4 T cell receptor beta chains came from one sample sequenced in a study of PD-1 blockade in classical Hodgkin lymphoma. The assay was immunoSEQ multiplex PCR, and TCRdb's table has in-frame clones only and misses some. The table includes about 100,000 clones, 80% to 90% detected once. Relapse was seen in all patients after autologous stem cell transplantation, and brentuximab vedotin exposure was variable. Sequenced material: peripheral blood mononuclear cells (PBMCs), taken before the second cycle of nivolumab. Receptors originate from a human donor with classical Hodgkin lymphoma.

CDR3: CASSQADTQYF. Written as DNA, the CDR3 is TGTGCCAGCAGTCAGGCAGATACGCAGTATTTT. The rearrangement joins TRBV27 to TRBJ2-3; D uncertain. The CDR3 length is 11 residues. Germline V gene sequence: CDR1 MNHEY, CDR2 SMNVEV (reference sequence). With 5 bases removed from V and 4 bases from J, the gap between germline ends came to 4 bases.

The chain joins TRBV4-1 to TRBJ2-1, with D unresolved. The CDR3 consists of 14 residues. V shed 2 bases and J shed 4 bases, with 9 bases lying between them. Germline values: CDR1 MGHRA, CDR2 YSYEKL. CDR3 DNA: TGCGCCAGCAGCCAACGCGGAATGTACAATGAGCAGTTCTTC. Protein product: CASSQRGMYNEQFF.

The chain links TRBV4-1 to TRBJ1-5; 9 positions agree with TRBD1. The V and J ends lost 4 bases and 3 bases, in that order; junction bases with no gene match: 4. This CDR3 comprises 15 residues. Germline lookup yields CDR1 MGHRA and CDR2 YSYEKL. CDR3 DNA: TGCGCCAGCAGCCTCCGGGACAGGGACAATCAGCCCCAGCATTTT. This translates into CASSLRDRDNQPQHF.

This chain joins TRBV4-1 and TRBJ1-4, with D possibly TRBD1 on 6 matching bases. CDR3 length equals 16 residues. Trimming cost V 0 bases and J 6 bases, with 14 bases left between them. The germline V gene encodes CDR1 MGHRA and CDR2 YSYEKL. The CDR3 nucleotides read TGCGCCAGCAGCCAAGATTTCGGGGGCCGGGATGAAAAACTGTTTTTT. It translates to CASSQDFGGRDEKLFF.